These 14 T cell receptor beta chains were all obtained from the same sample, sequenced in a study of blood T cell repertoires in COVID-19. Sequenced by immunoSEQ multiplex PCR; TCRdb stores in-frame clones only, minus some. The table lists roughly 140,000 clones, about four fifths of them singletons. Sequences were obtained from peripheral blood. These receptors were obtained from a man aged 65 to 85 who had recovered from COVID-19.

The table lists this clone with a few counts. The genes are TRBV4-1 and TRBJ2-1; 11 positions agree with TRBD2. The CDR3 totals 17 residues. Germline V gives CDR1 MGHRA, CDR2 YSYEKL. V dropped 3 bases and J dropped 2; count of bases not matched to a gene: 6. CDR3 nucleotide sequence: TGCGCCAGCAGCCAGGACAAACTAGCGGGAGCCTACAATGAGCAGTTCTTC. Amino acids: CASSQDKLAGAYNEQFF.

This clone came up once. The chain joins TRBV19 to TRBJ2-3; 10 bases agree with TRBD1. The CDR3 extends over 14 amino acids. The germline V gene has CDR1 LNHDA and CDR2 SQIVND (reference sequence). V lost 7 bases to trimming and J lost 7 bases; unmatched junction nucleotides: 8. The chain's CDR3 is CASKDRGLPNTQYF. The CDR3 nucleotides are TGTGCCAGTAAAGACAGGGGGCTTCCTAATACGCAGTATTTT.

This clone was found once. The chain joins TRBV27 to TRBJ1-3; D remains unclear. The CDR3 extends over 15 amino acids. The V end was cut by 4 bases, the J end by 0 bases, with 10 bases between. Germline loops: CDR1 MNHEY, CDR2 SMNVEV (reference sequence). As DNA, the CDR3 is TGTGCCAGCAGTTGGAGGTCCTTCTCTGGAAACACCATATATTTT. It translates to CASSWRSFSGNTIYF.

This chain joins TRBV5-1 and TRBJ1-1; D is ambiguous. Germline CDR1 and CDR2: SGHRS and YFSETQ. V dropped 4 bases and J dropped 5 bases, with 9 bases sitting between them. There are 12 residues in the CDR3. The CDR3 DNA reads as TGCGCCAGCAGCCTCCGGGGAACTGAAGCTTTCTTT. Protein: CASSLRGTEAFF. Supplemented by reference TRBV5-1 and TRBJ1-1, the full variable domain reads KAGVTQTPRYLIKTRGQQVTLSCSPISGHRSVSWYQQTPGQGLQFLFEYFSETQRNKGNFPGRFSGRQFSNSRSEMNVSTLELGDSALYLCASSLRGTEAFFGQGTRLTVV.

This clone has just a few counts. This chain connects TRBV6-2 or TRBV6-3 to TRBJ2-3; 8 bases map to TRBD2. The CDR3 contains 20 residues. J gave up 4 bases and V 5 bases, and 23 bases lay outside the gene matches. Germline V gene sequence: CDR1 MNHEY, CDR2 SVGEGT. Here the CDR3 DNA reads TGTGCCAGCAGTCCATCGAGAACGGGAGGGCCTTATGGATCGCCAGATACGCAGTATTTT. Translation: CASSPSRTGGPYGSPDTQYF.

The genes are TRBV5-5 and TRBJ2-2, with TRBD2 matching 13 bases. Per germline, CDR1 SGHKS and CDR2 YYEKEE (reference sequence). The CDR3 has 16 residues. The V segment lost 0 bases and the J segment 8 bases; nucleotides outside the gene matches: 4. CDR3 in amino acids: CASSLGTSGGFGELFF. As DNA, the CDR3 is TGTGCCAGCAGCTTGGGGACTAGCGGGGGTTTTGGGGAGCTGTTTTTT.

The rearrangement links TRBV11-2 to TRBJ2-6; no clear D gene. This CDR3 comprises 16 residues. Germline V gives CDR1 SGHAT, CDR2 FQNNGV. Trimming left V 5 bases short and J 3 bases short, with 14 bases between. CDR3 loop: CASSPLQALGANVLTF. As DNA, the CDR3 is TGTGCCAGCAGCCCCCTCCAGGCCCTTGGGGCCAACGTCCTGACTTTC.

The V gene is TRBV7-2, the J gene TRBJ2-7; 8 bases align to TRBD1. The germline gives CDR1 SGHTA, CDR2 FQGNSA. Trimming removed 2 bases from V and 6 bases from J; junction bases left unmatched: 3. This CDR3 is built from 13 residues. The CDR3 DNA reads TGTGCCAGCAGCTTACAGGGGGCGTTCGAGCAGTACTTC. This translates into CASSLQGAFEQYF.

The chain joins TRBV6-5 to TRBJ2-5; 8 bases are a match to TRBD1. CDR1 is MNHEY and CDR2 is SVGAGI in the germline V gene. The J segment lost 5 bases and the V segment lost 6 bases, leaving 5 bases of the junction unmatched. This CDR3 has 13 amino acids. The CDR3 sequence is CASSYDRGETQYF. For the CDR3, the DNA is TGTGCCAGCAGCTACGACAGGGGTGAGACCCAGTACTTC.

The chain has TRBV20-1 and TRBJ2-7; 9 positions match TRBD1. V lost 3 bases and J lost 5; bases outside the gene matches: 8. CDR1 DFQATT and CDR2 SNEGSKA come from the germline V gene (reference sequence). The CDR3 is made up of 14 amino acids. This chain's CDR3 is CSASGDRGKDEQYF. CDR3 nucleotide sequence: TGCAGTGCTAGTGGCGACAGGGGGAAGGACGAGCAGTACTTC.

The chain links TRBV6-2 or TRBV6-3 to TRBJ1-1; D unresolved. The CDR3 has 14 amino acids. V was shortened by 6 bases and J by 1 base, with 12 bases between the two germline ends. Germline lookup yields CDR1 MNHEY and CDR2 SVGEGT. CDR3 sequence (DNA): TGTGCCAGCAGCCCGAACCGACAGAACACTGAAGCTTTCTTT. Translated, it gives CASSPNRQNTEAFF.

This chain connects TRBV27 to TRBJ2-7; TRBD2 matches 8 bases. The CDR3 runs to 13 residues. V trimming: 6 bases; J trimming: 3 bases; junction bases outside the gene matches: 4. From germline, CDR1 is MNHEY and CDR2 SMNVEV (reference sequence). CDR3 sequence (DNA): TGTGCCAGCAGGGGCGGGAGGTACTACGAGCAGTACTTC. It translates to CASRGGRYYEQYF.

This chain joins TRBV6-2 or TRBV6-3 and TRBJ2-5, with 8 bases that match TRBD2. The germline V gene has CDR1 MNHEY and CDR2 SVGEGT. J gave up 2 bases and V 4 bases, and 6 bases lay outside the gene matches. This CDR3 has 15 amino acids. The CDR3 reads CASSLTGTRQETQYF. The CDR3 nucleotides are TGTGCCAGCAGTTTAACCGGGACTAGACAAGAGACCCAGTACTTC.

The chain's CDR3 is CAWRTGGARSPLHF. CDR3 sequence (DNA): TGTGCCTGGAGAACAGGGGGCGCGCGGTCACCCCTCCACTTT. V usage is TRBV30 and J usage is TRBJ1-6; 9 nucleotides line up with TRBD1. V dropped 3 bases and J dropped 10; count of bases not matched to a gene: 7. The CDR3 runs 14 residues. Germline values: CDR1 GTSNPN, CDR2 SVGIG (reference sequence).